This T cell receptor beta chain was recovered during a study of blood T cell repertoires in COVID-19 (dated by TCRdb to between 2020 and 2021). Regarding the study in general: Collaborator samples came from the United States, Italy and Spain and covered acute and convalescent phases of COVID-19. The prospective study material was composed of cDNA or gDNA derived from T cells, B-cell-depleted T cells, or PBMCs. Deeply sampled blood TCRbeta repertoires from subjects exposed to, actively infected with, or recovered from COVID-19 were included in the dataset. The repertoires were released in a freely available public database meant as a resource for research on the immune response to SARS-CoV-2. The samples were drawn from the first 160 participants of the ongoing ImmuneRACE study and from 950 to 1,500 subjects provided by 6 global collaborators. Nearly every sample came with metadata listing a de-identified subject ID, COVID-19 status, age in years and sex. Where HLA class I and class II types were available, the types were taken from metadata supplied by the sample provider, not from assay-based typing.

This clone was seen once. Its antigen specificity is not known. No qualities accompany the bases; no much larger clone lies one base away. Study-wide conclusions, independent of this receptor: Clinical and demographic metadata were provided uncurated, with the amount varying by source and participant.

TCRbeta CDR3 regions were amplified from genomic DNA by means of the immunoSEQ Assay, a bias-controlled multiplex PCR. Under the source paper's analysis protocol: Nucleated cell counts per sample were estimated from amplification of reference gene primers within the assay. To quantify the absolute abundance of each unique TCRbeta CDR3 rearrangement, sequence reads were collapsed and filtered. Productive Simpson clonality was computed per sample as the square root of Simpson's diversity index over productive rearrangements. TCRdb holds this immuneACCESS table with in-frame rearrangements only. Some clones are missing; in checked studies, unresolved V genes explain under half, and the rest has no known cause. For V, J and clone size, that table is used; D and trimming come from the DNA. The table for this sample lists some 320,000 clones; approximately 89% of them were counted only once. The ten largest clonotypes hold under 5.5% of the sample.

In the prospective study, participants were roughly 18 to 100 years old, resided in fewer than 25 geographic areas of the United States, and were enrolled through a virtual design. Cohort assignment in the prospective study relied on participant-reported clinical history from a screening survey and a study questionnaire. For ImmuneRACE Cohort 3, a participant was defined as recovered based on two consecutive negative NP/OP PCR tests, clearance by a healthcare professional, or resolution of symptoms. Mobile phlebotomists in the prospective study collected whole blood, serum and a nasopharyngeal or oropharyngeal swab from every participant. Prospective study participants could optionally give additional blood draws and questionnaires over an approximately 2-month period. Before DNA extraction, blood samples from the prospective study were shipped at room temperature or frozen. From V the trimming removes 2 bases and from J it removes 0 bases, while the gene matches leave 13 bases of the junction unaccounted for. The germline V gene yields MGHRA for CDR1 and YSYEKL for CDR2. CDR3 length: 20 amino acids, cysteine to phenylalanine. Solely the CDR3 DNA is kept, with 60 bases framed from the first base.

The chain uses TRBV4-1 and TRBJ1-6; TRBD1 fits 7 bases in the junction. This sequence originates from a woman between 25 and 40 years old who had recovered from COVID-19. Source material: PBMCs or T cells enriched from blood (not recorded which). The DNA sequence follows: TGCGCCAGCAGCCAACGCCCGCGGGACAGAGGCCTCTCCTATAATTCACCCCTCCACTTT. Its translation reads: CASSQRPRDRGLSYNSPLHF.